The 6 T cell receptor beta chains reported below all come from one sample, sequenced in a study of T cell responses to AZD1222 COVID-19 vaccine. The data were produced by immunoSEQ multiplex PCR, yet TCRdb's version contains in-frame clones alone and is incomplete. The sample includes more than 85,000 clones, approximately 84% of them seen just once. This material consisted of peripheral blood, taken 28 days after the second AZD1222 dose. The receptors shown here come from an adult who received the AZD1222 COVID-19 vaccine.

This chain links TRBV9 with TRBJ1-6; 9 bases agree with TRBD1. The CDR3 covers 17 residues. Germline CDR1 is SGDLS and CDR2 is YYNGEE. Losses at the gene ends were 3 bases for V and 7 bases for J; bases not matched to a gene: 11. The CDR3 DNA follows: TGTGCCAGCAGCGCATCTCCGGGACAGGGTGAGAATTCACCCCTCCACTTT. This codes for CASSASPGQGENSPLHF.

The J gene is TRBJ2-5, the V gene TRBV10-1; no clear D gene. The CDR3 consists of 13 residues. Germline loops: CDR1 WNHNN, CDR2 SYGVQD (reference sequence). The V gene lost 4 bases and the J gene lost 5 bases, with 11 bases spanning the gap. The CDR3 region is CASSAGVGETQYF. CDR3 DNA sequence: TGCGCCAGCAGTGCTGGCGTGGGGGAGACCCAGTACTTC.

The rearrangement links TRBV7-3 to TRBJ2-5; D is undetermined. The CDR3 length is 13 residues. The ends were cut back, 0 bases at V and 3 bases at J, with 5 bases in the middle. Germline CDR1 reads SGHTA; CDR2 reads FQGTGA. The CDR3 is CASSLTAEETQYF. The CDR3 DNA reads TGTGCCAGCAGCTTAACGGCCGAAGAGACCCAGTACTTC. Full variable domain (remainder filled in from reference TRBV7-3 and TRBJ2-5): GAGVSQTPSNKVTEKGKYVELRCDPISGHTALYWYRQSLGQGPEFLIYFQGTGAADDSGLPNDRFFAVRPEGSVSTLKIQRTERGDSAVYLCASSLTAEETQYFGPGTRLLVL.

This clone occurred a few times. The V and J genes are TRBV14 and TRBJ1-2, with 9 bases that match TRBD1. The CDR3 sequence is 15 residues long. Germline V gene lookup returns CDR1 SGHDN and CDR2 FVKESK. V was pared by 4 bases and J by 7 bases, with 10 bases of the junction left unmatched. CDR3 loop: CASSLLTGGGIGYTF. As DNA, the CDR3 is TGTGCCAGCAGCCTTCTTACAGGGGGCGGAATTGGCTACACCTTC.

This rearrangement joins TRBV10-3 to TRBJ1-1; D unclear. Germline assignment: CDR1 ENHRY and CDR2 SYGVKD. With 4 bases removed from V and 1 base from J, the gap between germline ends came to 7 bases. This CDR3 comprises 13 residues. CDR3 in DNA: TGTGCCATCAGTGGACAAAAGAACACTGAAGCTTTCTTT. Protein sequence: CAISGQKNTEAFF.

CDR3 residues: CASSEQGFNTEAFF. CDR3 coding DNA: TGTGCCAGCTCAGAACAGGGGTTTAACACTGAAGCTTTCTTT. This rearrangement joins TRBV18 to TRBJ1-1, with TRBD1 matching 7 bases. CDR3 length: 14 residues. CDR1 and CDR2 (germline): KGHSH, LQKENI. V trimming: 5 bases; J trimming: 2 bases; junction bases outside the gene matches: 5.